Described below is a single T cell receptor beta chain sequence and its context. These data come from a study of blood T cell repertoires in COVID-19. Methods used by the authors: Nucleated cell number was recorded as an estimate derived from reference gene primer amplification. Repertoires were generated with immunoSEQ multiplex PCR, while TCRdb's copy carries only in-frame clones and drops some. The V and J calls and the clone size are those of that table, but D and trimming were determined from the DNA. The sample gives roughly 100,000 clones, approximately 84% of which show up once; less than 5% is in the top ten. The CDR3 consists of 17 residues. Trimming removed 2 bases from V and 4 bases from J, with 17 bases in between. Germline V gene data show CDR1 as KGHSH and CDR2 as LQKENI.

Input material: peripheral blood. This clonotype was obtained from a human donor in a cohort sampled during active COVID-19. The gene calls are TRBV18 and TRBJ2-2, with D possibly TRBD1 on 7 matching bases. The CDR3 DNA follows: TGTGCCAGCTCACCAAGGAGGGCCAGGGGGGCCACCGGGGAGCTGTTTTTT. This translates into CASSPRRARGATGELFF.